The 15 T cell receptor beta chains listed next were all sequenced from one sample in a study of T cells in Graves' hyperthyroidism and ophthalmopathy. RNA transcripts were the template for amplifying TCR beta CDR3 regions. TCR CDR3 underwent first-round RT-PCR with the HTBI primer set. TCRdb fed the multiplex PCR reads into MiXCR, producing one record per CDR3 protein. The table includes some 420,000 distinct CDR3 sequences, around 13% detected once. What was sequenced was blood. The receptor set was obtained from a young woman with Graves' hyperthyroidism.

The sample holds many counts of this clonotype. V usage is TRBV20-1 and J usage is TRBJ2-7; 12 bases match TRBD1. Germline V gene sequence: CDR1 DFQATT, CDR2 SNEGSKA (reference sequence). This CDR3 has 15 amino acids. The junction had 8 bases not matched to a gene; V was cut back by 4 bases and J by 4 bases. CDR3 region: CSANHPGQGAYEQYF. The CDR3, as DNA: TGCAGTGCTAACCATCCGGGACAGGGGGCATACGAGCAGTACTTC.

This chain joins TRBV28 and TRBJ2-5; 10 bases match TRBD2. Germline CDR1 and CDR2: MDHEN and SYDVKM. The CDR3 sequence is 17 residues long. V was pared by 2 bases and J by 4 bases, with 10 bases of the junction left unmatched. The CDR3 bases are TGTGCCAGCAGTTTACCGAGCGGGAGGGTCGGTCTAGAGACCCAGTACTTC. This translates into CASSLPSGRVGLETQYF.

This clonotype has at least ten counts. The CDR3 bases are TGTGCCAGCAGCTCAGTGGGATGGACTGAAGCTTTCTTT. Protein product: CASSSVGWTEAFF. The genes are TRBV28 and TRBJ1-1; no definite D call. CDR3 length: 13 amino acids. Germline V CDR1 and CDR2: MDHEN, SYDVKM. V lost 6 bases to trimming and J lost 5 bases, with 13 bases between them.

CDR3 loop: CASSLKSGGVSTDTQYF. The DNA of the CDR3 is TGTGCCAGCAGTTTAAAAAGCGGGGGCGTTAGCACAGATACGCAGTATTTT. This chain uses TRBV27 with TRBJ2-3; 8 bases line up with TRBD2. Germline loops: CDR1 MNHEY, CDR2 SMNVEV (reference sequence). V gave up 2 bases and J gave up 0 bases; unmatched junction bases: 7. The CDR3 totals 17 residues.

This clonotype was counted ten times or more. The chain combines TRBV28 with TRBJ2-1, with 9 bases identical to TRBD1. This CDR3 region has 18 residues. CDR1 is MDHEN, CDR2 SYDVKM, per germline. Unmatched junction bases numbered 23, after V lost 3 bases and J lost 14 bases. CDR3 protein: CASSFRSSFRPTGQGEFF. The CDR3 DNA is TGTGCCAGCAGTTTCCGAAGCAGTTTCCGTCCCACGGGACAGGGAGAGTTCTTC.

In this sample, this clonotype turned up many times. The V and J genes are TRBV12-3 or TRBV12-4 and TRBJ2-1, with a possible D match to TRBD1 (7 bases). Trimming took 4 bases from V and 14 from J, leaving 12 bases between them. CDR3 length equals 11 residues. The DNA of the CDR3 is TGTGCCAGCAGTTCCCAGGGGGGAGAGTTCTTC. Its protein product is CASSSQGGEFF.

The CDR3 DNA reads TGTGCCAGCAGTTTAGCTAGGACGCTGAACACTGAAGCTTTCTTT. It yields the protein CASSLARTLNTEAFF. The chain joins TRBV27 to TRBJ1-1; the D is unclear. Trimming cost V 2 bases and J 0 bases, with 10 bases left between them. In germline, CDR1 is MNHEY, CDR2 SMNVEV (reference sequence). CDR3 size: 15 residues.

In this sample, this clonotype turned up many times. V is TRBV28 and J is TRBJ2-5, with 11 bases lining up with TRBD2. CDR3 size: 16 residues. V lost 4 bases to trimming and J lost 7 bases; unmatched junction nucleotides: 11. The germline gives CDR1 MDHEN, CDR2 SYDVKM. The CDR3 reads CASSSMTSGVIRTQYF. The DNA for the CDR3 is TGTGCCAGCAGTTCGATGACTAGCGGGGTCATTCGGACCCAGTACTTC.

This clonotype was observed at least ten times. The chain uses TRBV20-1 and TRBJ2-7; D not resolved. V lost 3 bases to trimming and J lost 4 bases, with 7 bases between them. This CDR3 spans 11 amino acids. Per the germline V gene, CDR1 is DFQATT and CDR2 is SNEGSKA (reference sequence). This chain's CDR3 is CSASRSYEQYF. The CDR3 region has the DNA TGCAGTGCTAGTCGATCTTACGAGCAGTACTTC.

On this clonotype itself: A much larger clone sits a single nucleotide away, making a read error possible. J is TRBJ2-7 and V is TRBV2, with 7 bases aligning to TRBD2. Germline-derived CDR1 and CDR2 are SNHLY and FYNNEI. The CDR3 is 13 residues long. The CDR3 here is CASSEARGYEQHF. The CDR3 bases are TGTGCCAGCAGTGAAGCGCGGGGGTACGAGCAGCACTTC.

This clonotype was counted ten times or more. The CDR3 DNA reads as TGCAGTGCGGCCGGGACTAGCGCTAGGAGGTACAATGAGCAGTTCTTC. Amino acid sequence: CSAAGTSARRYNEQFF. This chain links TRBV20-1 with TRBJ2-1; TRBD2 agrees at 10 bases. The ends lost 6 bases at V and 4 bases at J; junction bases unmatched: 12. The CDR3 consists of 16 residues. Germline loops: CDR1 DFQATT, CDR2 SNEGSKA (reference sequence).

This clonotype was recorded at least ten times. The chain recombines TRBV7-6 with TRBJ2-7; the D gene could be TRBD1 or TRBD2 (5 bases each). Germline lookup yields CDR1 SGHVS and CDR2 FNYEAQ. This CDR3 has 13 residues. Trimming removed 1 base at V and 4 bases at J, with 8 bases between. In nucleotides, the CDR3 is TGTGCCAGCAGCTTAGGGGACCAATACGAGCAGTACTTC. This sequence encodes CASSLGDQYEQYF. The variable domain in full, completed from reference TRBV7-6 and TRBJ2-7, reads GAGVSQSPRYKVTKRGQDVALRCDPISGHVSLYWYRQALGQGPEFLTYFNYEAQQDKSGLPNDRFSAERPEGSISTLTIQRTEQRDSAMYRCASSLGDQYEQYFGPGTRLTVT.

Ten or more counts support this clonotype. The chain employs TRBV3-1 and TRBJ1-2; TRBD1 agrees at 10 bases. This CDR3 is built from 14 residues. V lost 2 bases and J lost 7; bases outside the gene matches: 4. From germline, CDR1 is LGHDT and CDR2 YNNKEL (reference sequence). CDR3 protein: CASSQRQGARGYTF. In DNA, the CDR3 is TGTGCCAGCAGCCAAAGACAGGGGGCTCGTGGCTACACCTTC. Complete variable domain (other parts from reference TRBV3-1 and TRBJ1-2): DTAVSQTPKYLVTQMGNDKSIKCEQNLGHDTMYWYKQDSKKFLKIMFSYNNKELIINETVPNRFSPKSPDKAHLNLHINSLELGDSAVYFCASSQRQGARGYTFGSGTRLTVV.

This clonotype was picked up many times. The chain carries TRBV12-3 or TRBV12-4 and TRBJ2-1; D gene uncertain. CDR3 length: 12 amino acids. Trimming pared 4 bases from V and 6 bases from J, leaving 7 bases between. The CDR3, as DNA: TGTGCCAGCAGTTATAGGTCCAATGAGCAGTTCTTC. Translated, it gives CASSYRSNEQFF.

This clonotype was recorded a few times. The V call is TRBV5-1, the J call TRBJ2-5; D call uncertain. The CDR3 length is 15 residues. The V end was cut by 3 bases, the J end by 7 bases, with 19 bases between. Germline CDR1 is SGHRS and CDR2 is YFSETQ. This CDR3 is CASSYLPAGLRTQYF. Written as DNA, the CDR3 is TGCGCCAGCAGCTATCTCCCCGCAGGCCTAAGGACCCAGTACTTC.